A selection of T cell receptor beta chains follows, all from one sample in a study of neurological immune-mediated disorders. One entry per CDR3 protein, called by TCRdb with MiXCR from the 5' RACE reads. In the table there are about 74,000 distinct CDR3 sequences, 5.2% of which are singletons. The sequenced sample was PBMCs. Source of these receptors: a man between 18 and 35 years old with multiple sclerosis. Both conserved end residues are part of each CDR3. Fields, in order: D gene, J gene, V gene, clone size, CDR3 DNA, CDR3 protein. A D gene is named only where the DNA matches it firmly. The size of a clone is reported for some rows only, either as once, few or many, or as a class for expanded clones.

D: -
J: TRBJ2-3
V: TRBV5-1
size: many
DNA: TGCGCCAGCAGCTCTGCCTTATCTAAAACCACAGATACGCAGTATTTT
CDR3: CASSSALSKTTDTQYF

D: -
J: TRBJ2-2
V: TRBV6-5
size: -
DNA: TGTGCCAGCAGTTACTTCCAGGGCGGCACCGGGGAGCTGTTTTTT
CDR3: CASSYFQGGTGELFF

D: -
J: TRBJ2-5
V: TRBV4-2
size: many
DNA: TGTGCCAGCAGCCCTTTGGGGGGGGGCGAAGAGACCCAGTACTTC
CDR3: CASSPLGGGEETQYF

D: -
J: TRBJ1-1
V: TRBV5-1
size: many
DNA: TGCGCCAGCAGCTCCCTACCAAGGAACACTGAAGCTTTCTTT
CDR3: CASSSLPRNTEAFF

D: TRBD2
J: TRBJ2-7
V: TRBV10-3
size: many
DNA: TGTGCCATCAGAGGAACCGGGGGGTCCTACGAGCAGTACTTC
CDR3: CAIRGTGGSYEQYF

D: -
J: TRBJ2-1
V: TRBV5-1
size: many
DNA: TGCGCCAGCAGCCCAGGGGGGGCCTACAATGAGCAGTTCTTC
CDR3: CASSPGGAYNEQFF

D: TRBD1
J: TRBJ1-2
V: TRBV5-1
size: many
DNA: TGCGCCAGCAGCTCCACAGGACAGGAGAGTTATGGCTACACCTTC
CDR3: CASSSTGQESYGYTF

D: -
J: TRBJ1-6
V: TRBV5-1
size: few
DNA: TGCGCCAGCAGCTTTGGGACGGAAAATTCACCCCTCAACTTT
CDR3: CASSFGTENSPLNF

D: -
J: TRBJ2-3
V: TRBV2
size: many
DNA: TGTGCCAGCAGTGTGGGTGATACGCAGTATTTT
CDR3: CASSVGDTQYF

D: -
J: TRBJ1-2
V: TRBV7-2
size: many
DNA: TGTGCCAGCAGCTTAGGGTCCAGGGTATACGGCTACACCTTC
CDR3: CASSLGSRVYGYTF

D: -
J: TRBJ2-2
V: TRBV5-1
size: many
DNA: TGCGCCAGCAGCGTCGACAGAGGCACCGGGGAGCTGTTTTTT
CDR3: CASSVDRGTGELFF

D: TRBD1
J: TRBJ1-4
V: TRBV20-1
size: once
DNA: TGCAGTGCTAGAGATCTGACAGGGGGTGGTGAAAAACTGTTTTTT
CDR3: CSARDLTGGGEKLFF

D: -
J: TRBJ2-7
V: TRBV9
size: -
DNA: TGTGCCAACAGCTCATCCTACGAGCAGTACTTC
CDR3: CANSSSYEQYF

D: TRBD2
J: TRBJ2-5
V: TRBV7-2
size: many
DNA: TGTGCCAGCAGCTTAGCTAGCGGGATCCCAGAGACCCAGTACTTC
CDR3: CASSLASGIPETQYF

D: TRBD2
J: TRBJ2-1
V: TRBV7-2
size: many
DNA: TGTGCCAGCAGCTTAGCGGGGGGGGGAGGTGAGCAGTTCTTC
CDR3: CASSLAGGGGEQFF

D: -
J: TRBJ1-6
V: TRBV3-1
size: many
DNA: TGTGCCAGCAGCCAAGAAGTGGGGGACCGAGTCTCACCCCTCAACTTT
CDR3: CASSQEVGDRVSPLNF

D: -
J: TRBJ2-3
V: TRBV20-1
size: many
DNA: TGCAGTGCTTCTCATAATACGCAGTATTTT
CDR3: CSASHNTQYF

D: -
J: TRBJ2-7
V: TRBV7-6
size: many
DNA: TGTGCCAGCAGCCCCCGGACGGGATACTACGAGCAGTACTTC
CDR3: CASSPRTGYYEQYF

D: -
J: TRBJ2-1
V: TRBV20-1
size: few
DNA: TGCAGTGCTAGAGGTGGGTTGGATGAGCAGTTCTTC
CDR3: CSARGGLDEQFF

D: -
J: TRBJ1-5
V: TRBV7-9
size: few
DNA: TGTGCCAGCAGCTTAGATCTTGGACGGTCAATTTCGCCCCAGAATTTT
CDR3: CASSLDLGRSISPQNF

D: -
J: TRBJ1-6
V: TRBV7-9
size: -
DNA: TGTGCCAGCAGCTTAGGGGAATTTAATTCACCCCTCCACTTT
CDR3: CASSLGEFNSPLHF

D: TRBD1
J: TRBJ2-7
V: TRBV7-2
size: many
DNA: TGTGCCAGCAGCTTAGGGGGACAGGGGAAGCGGCAGTACTTC
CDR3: CASSLGGQGKRQYF

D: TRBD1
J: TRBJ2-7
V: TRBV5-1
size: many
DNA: TGCGCCAGCATGGGACAGGGGAGTCGCTACGAGCAGTACTTC
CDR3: CASMGQGSRYEQYF

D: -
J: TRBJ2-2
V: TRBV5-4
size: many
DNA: TGTGCCAGCAGACGGGGGGCGGGACGGAACACCGGGGAGCTGTTTTTT
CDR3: CASRRGAGRNTGELFF

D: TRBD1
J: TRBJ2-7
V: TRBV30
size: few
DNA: TGTGCCTGGACTCCTACGCTGGACAGGGGTGTGAAGCAGTACTTC
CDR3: CAWTPTLDRGVKQYF

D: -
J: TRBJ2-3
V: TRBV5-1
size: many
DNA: TGCGCCAGCAGCCGGGGACTGATCACAGATACGCAGTATTTT
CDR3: CASSRGLITDTQYF

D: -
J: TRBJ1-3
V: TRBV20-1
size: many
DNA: TGCAGTGCTAGTTCCAGGAGCTCTGGAAACACCATATATTTT
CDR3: CSASSRSSGNTIYF

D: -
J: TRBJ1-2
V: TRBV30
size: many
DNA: TGTGCCTGGAGTGCTTCGTATAACTATGGCTACACCTTC
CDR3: CAWSASYNYGYTF

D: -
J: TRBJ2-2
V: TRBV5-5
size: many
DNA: TGTGCCAGCAGCTTCTCCGGGGAGCTGTTTTTT
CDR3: CASSFSGELFF

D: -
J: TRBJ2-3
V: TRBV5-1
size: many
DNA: TGCGCCAGCTCGATGGGGGGGCGCACAGATACGCAGTATTTT
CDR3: CASSMGGRTDTQYF

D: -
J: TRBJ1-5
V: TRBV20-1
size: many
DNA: TGCAGTGCTAAGGGTTATAGCAATCAGCCCCAGCATTTT
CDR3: CSAKGYSNQPQHF

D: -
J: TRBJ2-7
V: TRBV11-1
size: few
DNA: TGTGCCAGCAGCCATCCGTCCTACGAGCAGTACTTC
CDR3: CASSHPSYEQYF

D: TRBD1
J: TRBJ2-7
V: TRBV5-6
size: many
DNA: TGTGCCAGCAGTTGGACAGGGGGCTACGAGCAGTACTTC
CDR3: CASSWTGGYEQYF

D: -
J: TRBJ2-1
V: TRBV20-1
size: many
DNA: TGCAGTGCTAGCCTCCGAGCAGACAATGAGCAGTTCTTC
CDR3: CSASLRADNEQFF

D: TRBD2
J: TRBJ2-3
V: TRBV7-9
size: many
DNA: TGTGCCAGCAGCTCCCCTTTAGCGGGAGGGCCCCCAGATACGCAGTATTTT
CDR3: CASSSPLAGGPPDTQYF

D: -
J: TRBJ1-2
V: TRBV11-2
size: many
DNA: TGTGCCAGCGACGATATTCGACAGAGCTATGGCTACACCTTC
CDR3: CASDDIRQSYGYTF

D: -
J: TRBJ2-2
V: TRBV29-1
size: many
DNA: TGCAGCGTAAAAGGGCCCGGGGAGCTGTTTTTT
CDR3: CSVKGPGELFF

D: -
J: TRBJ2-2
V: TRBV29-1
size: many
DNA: TGCAGCGTTGCCAAGCTGGGCACCGGGGAGCTGTTTTTT
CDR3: CSVAKLGTGELFF

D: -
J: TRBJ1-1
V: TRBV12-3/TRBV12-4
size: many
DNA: TGTGCCAGCAACTTCGGGACATTGAACACTGAAGCTTTCTTT
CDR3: CASNFGTLNTEAFF

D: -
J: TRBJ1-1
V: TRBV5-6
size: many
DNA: TGTGCCAGCAGCTTGTATAGGTACACTGAAGCTTTCTTT
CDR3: CASSLYRYTEAFF

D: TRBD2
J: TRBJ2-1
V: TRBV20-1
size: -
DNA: TGCAGTGCTGGACCTAGCGGACCCTACAATGAGCAGTTCTTC
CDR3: CSAGPSGPYNEQFF

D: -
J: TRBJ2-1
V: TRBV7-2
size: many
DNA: TGTGCCAGCAACCGGGACCCCACCTACAATGAGCAGTTCTTC
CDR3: CASNRDPTYNEQFF

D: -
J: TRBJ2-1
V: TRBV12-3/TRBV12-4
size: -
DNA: TGTGCCAGCAGTTTGGCTCAGGGGATCTCCTACAATGAGCAGTTCTTC
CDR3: CASSLAQGISYNEQFF

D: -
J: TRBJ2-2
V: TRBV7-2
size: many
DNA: TGTGCCAGCAGCTCCACCGGGACGATCCGTACCGGGGAGCTGTTTTTT
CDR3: CASSSTGTIRTGELFF

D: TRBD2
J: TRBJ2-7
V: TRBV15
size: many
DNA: TGTGCCACCAGCAGGGGACTAGCGGGGATTCACTACGAGCAGTACTTC
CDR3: CATSRGLAGIHYEQYF

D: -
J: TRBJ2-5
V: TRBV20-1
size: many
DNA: TGCAGTGCTAGCCTGGAGACCCAGTACTTC
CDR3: CSASLETQYF

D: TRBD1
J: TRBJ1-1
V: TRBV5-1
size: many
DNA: TGCGCCAGCAGCCCCAGCTGGACAGGGCGAGACACTGAAGCTTTCTTT
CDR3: CASSPSWTGRDTEAFF

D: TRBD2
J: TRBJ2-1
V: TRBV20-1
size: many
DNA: TGCAGTGCTAGAAGCGACAGGGGACTAGCGGGCCCCTGGGATGAGCAGTTCTTC
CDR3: CSARSDRGLAGPWDEQFF